The 9 T cell receptor beta chains reported below all come from one sample, sequenced in a study of blood T cell repertoires in COVID-19. Sequenced by immunoSEQ multiplex PCR; TCRdb stores in-frame clones only, minus some. The data hold under 50,000 clones, with roughly 85% observed a single time. Sequenced: peripheral blood. The receptors originated from a woman in her seventies with acute or convalescent COVID-19.

The chain combines TRBV6-5 with TRBJ2-5; TRBD2 matches 8 bases. The germline CDR1 and CDR2 sequences are MNHEY and SVGAGI. Losses at the gene ends were 10 bases for V and 0 bases for J; bases not matched to a gene: 10. CDR3 length: 15 amino acids. The CDR3: CATRRAGVDQETQYF. CDR3 bases: TGTGCCACTCGACGAGCGGGAGTGGACCAAGAGACCCAGTACTTC.

This chain joins TRBV28 and TRBJ2-1; a possible D gene is TRBD1 (5 bases). Germline-derived CDR1 and CDR2 are MDHEN and SYDVKM. CDR3 size: 16 residues. Deletions cut 6 bases from V and 6 bases from J, with 21 bases between. The CDR3 region is CASSSPIGRVGNEQFF. In nucleotides, the CDR3 is TGTGCCAGCAGCTCCCCAATCGGCAGGGTGGGCAATGAGCAGTTCTTC.

V is TRBV7-9 and J is TRBJ1-3, with TRBD1 matching 7 bases. Unmatched junction bases numbered 3, after V lost 1 base and J lost 3 bases. The CDR3 runs to 15 residues. Per the germline V gene, CDR1 is SEHNR and CDR2 is FQNEAQ (reference sequence). CDR3 coding DNA: TGTGCCAGCAGCTTAGTGAGACAGGGTGGAAACACCATATATTTT. Protein product: CASSLVRQGGNTIYF. Full variable domain (remainder filled in from reference TRBV7-9 and TRBJ1-3): DTGVSQNPRHKITKRGQNVTFRCDPISEHNRLYWYRQTLGQGPEFLTYFQNEAQLEKSRLLSDRFSAERPKGSFSTLEIQRTEQGDSAMYLCASSLVRQGGNTIYFGEGSWLTVV.

The chain is built from TRBV5-1 and TRBJ2-1; TRBD2 aligns across 7 bases. Germline V gene sequence: CDR1 SGHRS, CDR2 YFSETQ. The CDR3 sequence is 13 residues long. Unmatched junction bases numbered 6, after V lost 5 bases and J lost 7 bases. The CDR3 nucleotides are TGCGCCAGCAGGGGCGGGAGTTTGAATGAGCAGTTCTTC. This encodes CASRGGSLNEQFF.

This clone was seen once. The chain joins TRBV27 to TRBJ1-1; perhaps TRBD1 as D (5 bases). The V end lost 6 bases, the J end lost 4 bases, and 15 bases lay between the germline ends. The CDR3 spans 14 residues. Germline lookup yields CDR1 MNHEY and CDR2 SMNVEV (reference sequence). CDR3: CASRPGGLATEAFF. CDR3 in DNA: TGTGCCAGCAGGCCGGGGGGTTTAGCCACTGAAGCTTTCTTT.

J is TRBJ1-1 and V is TRBV6-1; D unclear. The CDR3 spans 14 residues. V was cut by 3 bases and J by 1 base, with 9 bases left in between. The V gene's germline CDR1 is MNHNS and CDR2 SASEGT. This chain's CDR3 is CASSESRGNTEAFF. Here the CDR3 DNA reads TGTGCCAGCAGTGAGTCGCGAGGGAACACTGAAGCTTTCTTT.

This sequence joins TRBV7-9 and TRBJ2-7; 8 nucleotides align to TRBD1. Trimming removed 0 bases from V and 0 bases from J; junction bases left unmatched: 1. CDR3 length equals 15 residues. Germline lookup yields CDR1 SEHNR and CDR2 FQNEAQ (reference sequence). CDR3 region: CASSLAGTGSYEQYF. DNA for the CDR3: TGTGCCAGCAGCTTAGCCGGGACAGGCTCCTACGAGCAGTACTTC.

V usage is TRBV24-1 and J usage is TRBJ1-5; D remains unclear. This CDR3 spans 15 amino acids. Germline V gene sequence: CDR1 KGHDR, CDR2 SFDVKD. V was pared by 5 bases and J by 0 bases, with 10 bases between. The CDR3 nucleotides read TGTGCCACCAGTGGCCGGGATTATAGCAATCAGCCCCAGCATTTT. Protein sequence: CATSGRDYSNQPQHF.

V usage is TRBV19 and J usage is TRBJ2-1; 12 bases align to TRBD2. The ends lost 3 bases at V and 0 bases at J; junction bases unmatched: 6. The CDR3 covers 18 residues. Germline V gene lookup returns CDR1 LNHDA and CDR2 SQIVND (reference sequence). Here the CDR3 DNA reads TGTGCCAGTAGTATCCCTAGCGGGAGGGGTTTCTCCTACAATGAGCAGTTCTTC. Amino acid sequence: CASSIPSGRGFSYNEQFF.